These T cell receptor beta chains were read from a single sample in a study of CD8 T cells in Susac syndrome. MiXCR was run by TCRdb on the immunoSEQ multiplex PCR reads, yielding one entry per CDR3 protein. This sample yields 180,000 or so distinct CDR3 sequences, of which almost 96% are seen a single time; more than 0.09% belongs to the top ten. Sequencing was carried out using CD4+ T cells from PBMCs. The receptor source for this set is a human donor with multiple sclerosis. CDR3s include the opening cysteine and the closing phenylalanine or tryptophan. D genes are given only for firm matches. The size of a clone is reported for some rows only, either as once, few or many, or as a class for expanded clones.

V	size	D	J	CDR3	DNA
TRBV12-3/TRBV12-4	once	NA	TRBJ1-1	CASRSIATEAFF	TGTGCCAGCAGGTCCATCGCCACTGAAGCTTTCTTT
TRBV20-1	NA	NA	TRBJ2-7	CSASSGTSYEQYF	TGCAGTGCTAGCTCCGGGACCTCCTACGAGCAGTACTTC
TRBV20-1	NA	NA	TRBJ1-5	CSAARGVPQPQHF	TGCAGTGCTGCACGCGGGGTTCCTCAGCCCCAGCATTTT
TRBV30	NA	TRBD1	TRBJ1-1	CAWSPRDRGLRTEAFF	TGTGCCTGGAGTCCCCGGGACAGGGGATTGAGGACTGAAGCTTTCTTT
TRBV6-2/TRBV6-3	NA	NA	TRBJ2-6	CASRGTDQRLGANVLTF	TGTGCCAGCAGGGGGACGGACCAGAGACTGGGGGCCAACGTCCTGACTTTC
TRBV24-1	NA	NA	TRBJ2-5	CATSDPPGQGETQYF	TGTGCCACCAGTGATCCCCCGGGGCAGGGGGAGACCCAGTACTTC
TRBV6-5	NA	TRBD2	TRBJ2-7	CASSRGGPSYEQYF	TGTGCCAGCAGTCGGGGGGGACCATCCTACGAGCAGTACTTC
TRBV9	NA	TRBD2	TRBJ2-3	CASSYLAGVADTQYF	TGTGCCAGCAGCTACCTAGCGGGGGTCGCAGATACGCAGTATTTT
TRBV29-1	NA	NA	TRBJ2-2	CSGQGLNTGELFF	TGCAGCGGCCAGGGTCTTAACACCGGGGAGCTGTTTTTT
TRBV6-5	NA	TRBD2	TRBJ2-5	CATALSGGASTQYF	TGTGCCACCGCCCTTAGCGGGGGGGCCAGTACCCAGTACTTC
TRBV30	NA	NA	TRBJ2-2	CAWSVGTSTGELFF	TGTGCCTGGAGTGTAGGGACATCCACCGGGGAGCTGTTTTTT
TRBV7-2	NA	NA	TRBJ2-3	CASRTNPPNTQYF	TGTGCCAGCAGAACCAATCCGCCGAATACGCAGTATTTT
TRBV20-1	NA	TRBD2	TRBJ2-3	CSASLLAGNTDTQYF	TGCAGTGCTAGTCTGCTAGCGGGAAACACAGATACGCAGTATTTT
TRBV29-1	NA	TRBD1	TRBJ1-1	CSGRGATMNTEAFF	TGCAGTGGCAGGGGGGCTACCATGAACACTGAAGCTTTCTTT
TRBV9	NA	TRBD2	TRBJ2-7	CASSLRDYSYEQYF	TGTGCCAGCAGCCTCCGGGACTACTCCTACGAGCAGTACTTC
TRBV5-1	NA	NA	TRBJ1-1	CASSLPGRADTEAFF	TGCGCCAGCAGCCTCCCTGGCCGGGCGGACACTGAAGCTTTCTTT
TRBV30	NA	TRBD1	TRBJ1-2	CAWGRQGASGYYGYTF	TGTGCCTGGGGAAGACAGGGGGCTAGTGGGTACTATGGCTACACCTTC
TRBV30	NA	TRBD1	TRBJ2-1	CAWTDRDSYNEQFF	TGTGCCTGGACCGACAGGGACTCCTACAATGAGCAGTTCTTC
TRBV30	NA	NA	TRBJ2-1	CAWTKGVNNEQFF	TGTGCCTGGACAAAGGGGGTTAACAATGAGCAGTTCTTC
TRBV6-1	NA	TRBD1	TRBJ2-7	CASGLGQVSYEQYF	TGTGCCAGCGGCCTGGGACAGGTATCCTACGAGCAGTACTTC
TRBV4-2	NA	NA	TRBJ2-1	CASSQVGNNEQFF	TGTGCCAGCAGCCAAGTTGGGAACAATGAGCAGTTCTTC
TRBV7-9	NA	TRBD1	TRBJ2-7	CASSQGQPSYEQYF	TGTGCCAGCAGCCAGGGACAGCCTTCCTACGAGCAGTACTTC
TRBV5-6	NA	NA	TRBJ1-2	CASSFSVRDGYTF	TGTGCCAGCAGCTTTTCCGTTAGGGACGGCTACACCTTC
TRBV18	NA	TRBD1	TRBJ1-2	CASSPQGATYGYTF	TGTGCCAGCTCACCACAGGGGGCGACCTATGGCTACACCTTC
TRBV12-3/TRBV12-4	NA	NA	TRBJ1-5	CASSPDGYQPQHF	TGTGCCAGCAGTCCGGACGGATATCAGCCCCAGCATTTT
TRBV12-3/TRBV12-4	NA	NA	TRBJ1-1	CASSLRHLGTEAFF	TGTGCCAGCAGTTTGAGACACCTGGGAACTGAAGCTTTCTTT
TRBV30	once	TRBD2	TRBJ2-2	CAWNGLAYGAGELFF	TGTGCCTGGAATGGACTAGCGTATGGGGCCGGGGAGCTGTTTTTT
TRBV28	NA	TRBD2	TRBJ2-5	CASSFSGGPLETQYF	TGTGCCAGCAGTTTTAGCGGGGGCCCTTTGGAGACCCAGTACTTC
TRBV11-1	NA	TRBD1	TRBJ2-7	CASSCPGQLFEQYF	TGTGCCAGCAGCTGCCCGGGACAGCTCTTCGAGCAGTACTTC
TRBV29-1	NA	NA	TRBJ2-2	CSVEGHTGELFF	TGCAGCGTTGAAGGTCACACCGGGGAGCTGTTTTTT
TRBV29-1	once	NA	TRBJ1-1	CSVTGAKLTEAFF	TGCAGCGTGACCGGGGCAAAGCTAACTGAAGCTTTCTTT
TRBV27	NA	NA	TRBJ2-5	CASSLVAHQETQYF	TGTGCCAGCAGTTTAGTGGCCCACCAAGAGACCCAGTACTTC
TRBV12-3/TRBV12-4	NA	NA	TRBJ2-3	CASSPNLGLQSTDTQYF	TGTGCCAGCAGTCCCAACCTTGGACTCCAGAGCACAGATACGCAGTATTTT
TRBV10-3	NA	TRBD1	TRBJ1-5	CAAGTGTSNQPQHF	TGTGCCGCAGGGACAGGAACCAGCAATCAGCCCCAGCATTTT
TRBV30	NA	NA	TRBJ1-1	CAWSVPRTILNTEAFF	TGTGCCTGGAGTGTACCTCGGACGATCTTGAACACTGAAGCTTTCTTT
TRBV18	NA	TRBD1	TRBJ1-5	CASEEDRANQPQHF	TGTGCCAGCGAAGAGGACAGGGCTAATCAGCCCCAGCATTTT
TRBV12-3/TRBV12-4	NA	NA	TRBJ1-5	CASNWGRGSNQPQHF	TGTGCCAGCAATTGGGGGAGGGGAAGCAATCAGCCCCAGCATTTT
TRBV25-1	NA	NA	TRBJ1-2	CASSDQGNYGYTF	TGTGCCAGCAGTGATCAGGGGAACTATGGCTACACCTTC
TRBV20-1	NA	NA	TRBJ2-1	CSAFRTGDHEQFF	TGCAGTGCCTTCAGGACGGGTGACCATGAGCAGTTCTTC
TRBV7-3	NA	NA	TRBJ2-1	CASSSRIDNEQFF	TGTGCCAGCAGCTCTCGGATAGACAATGAGCAGTTCTTC
TRBV9	NA	TRBD2	TRBJ2-3	CASSTPRTRRGDTDTQYF	TGTGCCAGCAGCACACCCCGGACGAGGCGGGGGGACACAGATACGCAGTATTTT
TRBV27	NA	TRBD1	TRBJ1-4	CASSPWTGFGEKLFF	TGTGCCAGCAGTCCCTGGACAGGGTTCGGTGAAAAACTGTTTTTT
TRBV29-1	NA	NA	TRBJ2-5	CSVGTYNQETQYF	TGCAGCGTCGGGACCTATAACCAAGAGACCCAGTACTTC
TRBV7-9	NA	TRBD1	TRBJ1-5	CASTSQGGDQPQHF	TGTGCCAGCACCTCGCAGGGGGGTGATCAGCCCCAGCATTTT
TRBV27	NA	NA	TRBJ1-5	CASSLDGNNQPQHF	TGTGCCAGCAGTTTAGACGGCAACAATCAGCCCCAGCATTTT